Reported below is one T cell receptor beta chain. V was pared by 6 bases and J by 4 bases, with 6 bases of the junction left unmatched. The CDR3 contains 13 residues. Germline V CDR1 and CDR2: MNHEY, SMNVEV (reference sequence). In the source study's methods: Estimated nucleated cell counts came from reference gene primer amplification. Clones were read by immunoSEQ multiplex PCR, and TCRdb kept only the in-frame ones, dropping some. The D gene and trimming were derived from the DNA, and the V and J assignments and clone size from that table. The sample has about 160,000 clones, under 90% seen once. This sample was taken from a study of blood T cell repertoires in COVID-19. The overall study: Nucleic acid was either cDNA or gDNA, and it came from T cells, B-cell-depleted T cells, or PBMCs.

Everyone who took part was roughly 18 to 89 years old, and they came from over 20 US areas. Allocation to cohorts depended on clinical history reported by the participants. The specimen was PBMCs or T cells enriched from blood (not recorded which). The sequence derives from a man aged 55-75 years who had recovered from COVID-19. J is TRBJ2-7 and V is TRBV27; 7 bases agree with TRBD1. This CDR3 reads CASSRDSEYEQYF. CDR3 nucleotide sequence: TGTGCCAGCAGCCGGGACAGCGAATACGAGCAGTACTTC.